Each of the 30 T cell receptor beta chains below was sequenced from the same sample in a study of glioma-infiltrating T cells after dendritic cell vaccination. Measured with immunoSEQ multiplex PCR; TCRdb has only the in-frame clones, and not every one. The sample carries about 24,000 clones, roughly nine tenths recorded once. This sample's time point: after dendritic cell vaccination, including at tumor progression/relapse. Sequencing was performed on blood, taken after dendritic cell vaccination. The receptors shown here come from a human donor with glioblastoma.

CDR3 residues: CASSLAGGIAGNTIYF. The CDR3 DNA follows: TGCGCCAGCAGCTTGGCCGGGGGGATCGCTGGAAACACCATATATTTT. The rearrangement uses TRBV5-1 and TRBJ1-3; D perhaps matches TRBD1 (5 bases). The germline CDR1 and CDR2 sequences are SGHRS and YFSETQ. Trimming pared 0 bases from V and 2 bases from J, leaving 12 bases between. This CDR3 is built from 16 residues. The full variable domain, its missing parts supplied by reference TRBV5-1 and TRBJ1-3, is KAGVTQTPRYLIKTRGQQVTLSCSPISGHRSVSWYQQTPGQGLQFLFEYFSETQRNKGNFPGRFSGRQFSNSRSEMNVSTLELGDSALYLCASSLAGGIAGNTIYFGEGSWLTVV.

This rearrangement joins TRBV7-9 to TRBJ2-5; D uncertain. CDR1 is SEHNR, CDR2 FQNEAQ, per germline (reference sequence). The CDR3 sequence is 12 residues long. V was pared by 5 bases and J by 5 bases, with 9 bases between. CDR3 amino acids: CASSPHGETQYF. In DNA form, the CDR3 reads TGTGCCAGCAGCCCCCACGGGGAGACCCAGTACTTC.

V and J are TRBV10-2 and TRBJ2-1; 9 nucleotides agree with TRBD1. CDR1 is WSHSY, CDR2 SAAADI, per germline. Trimming at V came to 4 bases and at J to 6 bases, leaving 4 bases not matched to a gene. The CDR3 sequence is 14 residues long. The CDR3 sequence: CASSVGTGINEQFF. CDR3 coding DNA: TGCGCCAGCAGTGTAGGGACAGGGATCAATGAGCAGTTCTTC.

This sequence joins TRBV29-1 and TRBJ1-4, with 9 positions matching TRBD1. V dropped 6 bases and J dropped 7; count of bases not matched to a gene: 6. CDR3 length: 13 amino acids. Germline V lookup: CDR1 SQVTM, CDR2 ANQGSEA. The chain's CDR3 is CSVRQGVGEKLFF. CDR3 in DNA: TGCAGCGTAAGACAGGGGGTTGGTGAAAAACTGTTTTTT.

This clone showed up just a few times. The chain carries TRBV7-8 and TRBJ1-5; D is unclear. V dropped 5 bases and J dropped 2 bases, with 16 bases sitting between them. CDR1 and CDR2 from the germline V gene are SGHVS and FQNEAQ. The CDR3 contains 16 residues. Here the CDR3 DNA reads TGTGCCAGCAGCCCGCGTATTGGAGGTGGCAATCAGCCCCAGCATTTT. Its protein is CASSPRIGGGNQPQHF.

This chain links TRBV2 with TRBJ1-2; D may be TRBD1 (6 bases). In germline, CDR1 is SNHLY, CDR2 FYNNEI. The CDR3 is 13 amino acids. Trimming stripped 5 bases from V and 2 bases from J, with 9 bases between. The CDR3 is CASSRDTNYGYTF. CDR3 nucleotides: TGTGCCAGCAGTCGGGACACCAACTATGGCTACACCTTC.

The table lists this clone with a few counts. This chain links TRBV2 with TRBJ2-7; TRBD2 matches at 9 bases. Germline V CDR1 and CDR2: SNHLY, FYNNEI. The CDR3 length is 13 residues. V gave up 7 bases and J gave up 4 bases; unmatched junction bases: 5. CDR3 sequence: CASKKRGVYEQYF. In DNA form, the CDR3 reads TGTGCCAGCAAAAAGCGGGGGGTTTACGAGCAGTACTTC.

The chain has TRBV18 and TRBJ1-3; D is uncertain. The CDR3 consists of 15 residues. The V end was cut by 4 bases, the J end by 4 bases, with 14 bases between. CDR1 and CDR2 from the germline V gene are KGHSH and LQKENI. DNA for the CDR3: TGTGCCAGCTCACGGGAGGGAGTCACAGGAAACACCATATATTTT. Translating it yields CASSREGVTGNTIYF.

This sequence joins TRBV18 and TRBJ2-7, with D unclear. V lost 0 bases, J lost 4 bases, and 10 bases lay in between. Germline V CDR1 and CDR2: KGHSH, LQKENI. The CDR3 sequence is 14 residues long. DNA of the CDR3: TGTGCCAGCTCACCACCGTCCCCGAGATACGAGCAGTACTTC. Amino acids: CASSPPSPRYEQYF.

The J gene is TRBJ2-7, the V gene TRBV7-9, with D perhaps TRBD1 (6 bases). This CDR3 is 13 amino acids long. V was cut by 1 base and J by 4 bases, with 8 bases left in between. The V gene's germline CDR1 is SEHNR and CDR2 FQNEAQ (reference sequence). Here the CDR3 reads CASSLGTVYEQYF. In DNA form, the CDR3 reads TGTGCCAGCAGCTTAGGGACAGTTTACGAGCAGTACTTC.

The rearrangement links TRBV14 to TRBJ2-7; D not resolved. Trimming pared 0 bases from V and 0 bases from J, leaving 6 bases between. The CDR3 is made up of 14 amino acids. In germline, CDR1 is SGHDN, CDR2 FVKESK. For the CDR3, the DNA is TGTGCCAGCAGCCAAGATACAGTCTCCTACGAGCAGTACTTC. Translation gives CASSQDTVSYEQYF.

The gene calls are TRBV9 and TRBJ2-3, with 12 bases that match TRBD2. Germline assignment: CDR1 SGDLS and CDR2 YYNGEE. This CDR3 region has 15 residues. The V and J ends lost 2 bases and 4 bases, in that order; junction bases with no gene match: 2. This CDR3 reads CASSVRLAGADTQYF. Here the CDR3 DNA reads TGTGCCAGCAGCGTTCGACTAGCGGGGGCAGATACGCAGTATTTT.

The rearrangement links TRBV5-1 to TRBJ1-2, with D hard to call. The CDR3 has 14 residues. The germline CDR1 and CDR2 sequences are SGHRS and YFSETQ. Trimming took off 4 bases at V and 0 bases at J, with 10 bases between the two ends. This CDR3 reads CASSDYRANYGYTF. CDR3 DNA sequence: TGCGCCAGCAGCGATTACAGAGCTAACTATGGCTACACCTTC.

The V and J genes are TRBV11-2 and TRBJ1-2, with no clear D. The CDR3 totals 15 residues. V was trimmed by 0 bases and J by 5 bases, leaving 13 bases between them. Germline V gives CDR1 SGHAT, CDR2 FQNNGV. The CDR3 nucleotides are TGTGCCAGCAGCTTAGATCCGGCAGGCCTATATGGCTACACCTTC. It specifies CASSLDPAGLYGYTF.

CDR3 in DNA: TGTGCCTGGAGTTCGGGACAGGGGGGTGAAAAACTGTTTTTT. Its translation is CAWSSGQGGEKLFF. The chain employs TRBV30 and TRBJ1-4; TRBD1 matches 11 bases. With V trimmed by 2 bases and J by 7 bases, 3 bases remained unmatched. The germline V gene has CDR1 GTSNPN and CDR2 SVGIG (reference sequence). CDR3 length equals 14 residues.

This chain uses TRBV5-1 with TRBJ2-3; 8 nucleotides match TRBD2. There are 17 residues in the CDR3. Germline CDR1 and CDR2: SGHRS and YFSETQ. V was pared by 0 bases and J by 2 bases, with 8 bases of the junction left unmatched. CDR3 region: CASSLVPAGDLTDTQYF. DNA of the CDR3: TGCGCCAGCAGCTTGGTCCCAGCGGGGGATCTCACAGATACGCAGTATTTT.

CDR3 protein: CASSLVVETSNTGELFF. The CDR3 DNA reads TGTGCCAGCAGCTTAGTTGTAGAGACTAGTAACACCGGGGAGCTGTTTTTT. The rearrangement links TRBV13 to TRBJ2-2; a weak D match, TRBD2 (6 bases). The CDR3 covers 17 residues. Trimming took 1 base from V and 2 from J, leaving 14 bases between them. From germline, CDR1 is PRHDT and CDR2 FYEKMQ (reference sequence). The variable domain in full, with the rest retrieved from reference TRBV13 and TRBJ2-2, is AAGVIQSPRHLIKEKRETATLKCYPIPRHDTVYWYQQGPGQDPQFLISFYEKMQSDKGSIPDRFSAQQFSDYHSELNMSSLELGDSALYFCASSLVVETSNTGELFFGEGSRLTVL.

This CDR3 reads CASAIAGFGETQYF. The CDR3 bases are TGTGCCAGCGCAATAGCGGGGTTCGGTGAGACCCAGTACTTC. The chain uses TRBV6-1 and TRBJ2-5; 8 nucleotides align to TRBD2. Per the germline V gene, CDR1 is MNHNS and CDR2 is SASEGT. V shed 8 bases, J shed 5 bases, and the junction held 10 bases outside the gene matches. The CDR3 covers 14 residues.

This clone is a singleton in its sample. This sequence joins TRBV4-1 and TRBJ2-3; D gene uncertain. Per germline, CDR1 MGHRA and CDR2 YSYEKL. V lost 2 bases, J lost 10 bases, and 13 bases lay in between. The CDR3 spans 13 residues. This chain's CDR3 is CASSQHEEFPQYF. In nucleotides, the CDR3 is TGCGCCAGCAGCCAACATGAGGAATTCCCGCAGTATTTT.

The genes are TRBV6-1 and TRBJ2-3; possibly TRBD1 for D (6 bases). Per germline, CDR1 MNHNS and CDR2 SASEGT. Between the trimmed V and J ends, which lost 2 bases and 4 bases, there was a span of 10 bases. The CDR3 has 14 residues. This CDR3 reads CASSETGLADTQYF. The CDR3 nucleotides read TGTGCCAGCAGTGAAACAGGGTTGGCAGATACGCAGTATTTT.

The chain carries TRBV5-4 and TRBJ2-2, with 11 bases fitting TRBD1. Trimming took 4 bases from V and 5 from J; bases not matched to a gene: 19. This CDR3 is 20 amino acids long. CDR1 is SGHNT, CDR2 YYREEE, per germline (reference sequence). The CDR3 nucleotides read TGTGCCAGCAGCCTTGATAGGACAGGGGGCCGTCTAGGAGGGACCGGGGAGCTGTTTTTT. It encodes CASSLDRTGGRLGGTGELFF.

This clone was seen a handful of times. The rearrangement uses TRBV5-1 and TRBJ1-1, with 7 nucleotides matching TRBD1. V was pared by 4 bases and J by 8 bases, with 5 bases of the junction left unmatched. Germline CDR1 is SGHRS and CDR2 is YFSETQ. This CDR3 region has 12 residues. The CDR3 sequence is CASSRQGLEAFF. DNA of the CDR3: TGCGCCAGCAGCAGACAGGGTTTGGAAGCTTTCTTT.

In regard to this clone: Other DNA sequences in the same sample also yield this CDR3. The chain employs TRBV11-2 and TRBJ1-1, with no clear D. V was pared by 1 base and J by 2 bases, with 8 bases between. The length of the CDR3 is 14 residues. CDR1 is SGHAT, CDR2 FQNNGV, per germline. The CDR3 is CASSLGAGNTEAFF. CDR3 sequence (DNA): TGTGCCAGCAGCTTAGGGGCGGGAAACACTGAAGCTTTCTTT.

V and J are TRBV6-6 and TRBJ2-3, with 7 nucleotides matching TRBD1. The CDR3 spans 12 residues. CDR1 and CDR2 (germline): MNHNY, SVGAGI (reference sequence). V was pared by 8 bases and J by 6 bases, with 5 bases of the junction left unmatched. DNA for the CDR3: TGTGCCAGCTTTAAGGGGGCGGATACGCAGTATTTT. It translates to CASFKGADTQYF.

V is TRBV7-2 and J is TRBJ2-3; 11 nucleotides align to TRBD1. The CDR3 is made up of 15 amino acids. With V trimmed by 5 bases and J by 3 bases, 4 bases remained unmatched. Germline V lookup: CDR1 SGHTA, CDR2 FQGNSA. This CDR3 is CASSPRDRGTDTQYF. The CDR3 bases are TGTGCCAGCAGCCCCCGGGACAGGGGGACAGATACGCAGTATTTT.

The CDR3 coding sequence is TGTGCCAGCAGCTTACAGGGAGATGAAAAACTGTTTTTT. The encoded protein is CASSLQGDEKLFF. The chain recombines TRBV5-5 with TRBJ1-4; maybe TRBD1 (6 bases). Germline CDR1 and CDR2: SGHKS and YYEKEE (reference sequence). V was clipped by 2 bases and J by 6 bases, with 8 bases between them. CDR3 length: 13 amino acids.

The chain uses TRBV14 and TRBJ2-2; a weak D match, TRBD1 (6 bases). CDR3 size: 13 residues. Trimming took 4 bases from V and 9 from J, leaving 12 bases between them. The germline V gene has CDR1 SGHDN and CDR2 FVKESK. CDR3: CASSPQGYRELFF. The CDR3 DNA sequence: TGTGCCAGCAGCCCTCAGGGGTACCGGGAGCTGTTTTTT.

The V and J genes are TRBV11-2 and TRBJ2-7, with TRBD1 identical over 11 bases. The CDR3 length is 17 residues. Germline loops: CDR1 SGHAT, CDR2 FQNNGV. V lost 1 base and J lost 1; bases outside the gene matches: 6. In DNA form, the CDR3 reads TGTGCCAGCAGCTTAGGGACAGGGGGCGCGTCTTCCTACGAGCAGTACTTC. Translating it yields CASSLGTGGASSYEQYF.

V and J are TRBV2 and TRBJ2-7, with D unclear. Germline assignment: CDR1 SNHLY and CDR2 FYNNEI. There are 13 residues in the CDR3. V was trimmed by 4 bases and J by 3 bases, leaving 10 bases between them. CDR3 DNA sequence: TGTGCCAGCAGTGCCCCCTTTCTCTACGAGCAGTACTTC. Translation: CASSAPFLYEQYF.

This clone was observed once. The chain carries TRBV10-2 and TRBJ1-6, with no clear D. The V end lost 6 bases, the J end lost 5 bases, and 8 bases lay between the germline ends. Germline loops: CDR1 WSHSY, CDR2 SAAADI. This CDR3 is built from 13 residues. CDR3 in amino acids: CASRGGDNSPLHF. DNA of the CDR3: TGCGCCAGCAGAGGCGGAGATAATTCACCCCTCCACTTT.